This T cell receptor beta chain was obtained from a study of cytomegalovirus exposure and HLA in healthy donors. For the study at large: Researchers found that approximately 77% of over 350 genotyped donors fell within the Caucasian-associated ancestry cluster.

With regard to this clone: Other DNA variants within this sample encode the same CDR3.

The PCR contained 60 Vbeta and 13 Jbeta primers. TCRdb's copy holds only in-frame clones and misses some; the assay was immunoSEQ multiplex PCR. Found here are some 120,000 clones, roughly 71% of them singletons; the top ten hold 5.5% to 7.5%. The sequenced sample was PBMCs. The origin of this receptor is a woman aged 50 to 60 in good health and CMV-seropositive.

The chain's CDR3 is CASSLGLAGAGNIQYF. Written as DNA, the CDR3 is TGTGCCAGCTCTCTGGGACTAGCGGGGGCCGGAAACATTCAGTACTTC. This rearrangement joins TRBV5-4 to TRBJ2-4, with 14 bases lining up with TRBD2. The CDR3 has 16 residues. V was pared by 7 bases and J by 6 bases, with 9 bases of the junction left unmatched. CDR1 SGHNT and CDR2 YYREEE come from the germline V gene (reference sequence).